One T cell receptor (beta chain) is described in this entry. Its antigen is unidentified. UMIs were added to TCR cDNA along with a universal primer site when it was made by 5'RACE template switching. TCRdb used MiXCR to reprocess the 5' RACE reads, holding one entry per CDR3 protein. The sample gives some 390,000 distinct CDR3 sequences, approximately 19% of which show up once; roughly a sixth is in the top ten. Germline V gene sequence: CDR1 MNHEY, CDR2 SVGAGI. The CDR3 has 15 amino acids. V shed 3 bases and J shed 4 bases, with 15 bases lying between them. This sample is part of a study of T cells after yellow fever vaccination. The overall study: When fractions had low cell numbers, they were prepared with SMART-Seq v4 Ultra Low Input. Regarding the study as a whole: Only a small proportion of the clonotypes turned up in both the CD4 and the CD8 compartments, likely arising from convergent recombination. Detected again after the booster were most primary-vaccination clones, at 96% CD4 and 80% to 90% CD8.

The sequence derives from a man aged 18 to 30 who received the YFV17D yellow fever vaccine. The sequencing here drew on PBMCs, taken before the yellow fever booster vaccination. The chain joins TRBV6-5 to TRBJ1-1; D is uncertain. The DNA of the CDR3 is TGTGCCAGCAGTTATTGGTCGGGGATGGGCACTGAAGCTTTCTTT. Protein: CASSYWSGMGTEAFF.